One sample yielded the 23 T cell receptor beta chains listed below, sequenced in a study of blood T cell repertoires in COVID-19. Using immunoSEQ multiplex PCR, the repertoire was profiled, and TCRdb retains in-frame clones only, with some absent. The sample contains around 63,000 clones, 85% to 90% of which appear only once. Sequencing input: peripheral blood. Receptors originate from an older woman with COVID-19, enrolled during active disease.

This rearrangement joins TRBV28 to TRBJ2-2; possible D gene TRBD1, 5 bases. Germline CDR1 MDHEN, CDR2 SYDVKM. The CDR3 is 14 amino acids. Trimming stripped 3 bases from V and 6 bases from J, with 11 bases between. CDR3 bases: TGTGCCAGCAGTTTCAGGTCAGGGCCCGGGGAGCTGTTTTTT. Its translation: CASSFRSGPGELFF.

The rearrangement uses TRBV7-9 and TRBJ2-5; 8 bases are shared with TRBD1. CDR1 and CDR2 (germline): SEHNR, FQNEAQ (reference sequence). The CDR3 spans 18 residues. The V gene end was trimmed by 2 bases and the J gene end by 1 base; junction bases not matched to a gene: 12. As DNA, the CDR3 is TGTGCCAGCAGCTTATCCCGGATGACAGGGGCCTTCCAAGAGACCCAGTACTTC. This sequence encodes CASSLSRMTGAFQETQYF.

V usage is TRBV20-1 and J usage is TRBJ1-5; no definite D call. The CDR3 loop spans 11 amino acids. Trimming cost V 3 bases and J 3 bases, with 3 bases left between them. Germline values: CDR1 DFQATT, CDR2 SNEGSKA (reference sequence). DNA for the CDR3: TGCAGTGCTAGTCACAATCAGCCCCAGCATTTT. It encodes CSASHNQPQHF.

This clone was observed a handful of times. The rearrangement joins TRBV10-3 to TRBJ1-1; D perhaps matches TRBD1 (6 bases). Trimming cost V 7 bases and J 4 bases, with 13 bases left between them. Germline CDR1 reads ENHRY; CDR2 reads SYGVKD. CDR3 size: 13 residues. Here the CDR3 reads CAINRGAVTEAFF. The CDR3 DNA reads TGTGCCATCAATCGGGGGGCGGTCACTGAAGCTTTCTTT.

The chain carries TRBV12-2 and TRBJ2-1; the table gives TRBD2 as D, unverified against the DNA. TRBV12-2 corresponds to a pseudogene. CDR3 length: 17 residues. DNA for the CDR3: TGTGCAAGTCGCTTAGAGCTAGCGGGAATCTCCTACAATGAGCAGTTCTTC. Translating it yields CASRLELAGISYNEQFF.

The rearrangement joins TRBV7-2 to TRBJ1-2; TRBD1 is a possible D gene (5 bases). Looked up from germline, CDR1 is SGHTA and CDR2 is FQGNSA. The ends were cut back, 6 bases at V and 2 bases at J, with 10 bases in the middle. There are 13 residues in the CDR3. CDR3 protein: CASRGRRNYGYTF. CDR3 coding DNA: TGTGCCAGCAGGGGGCGACGGAACTATGGCTACACCTTC.

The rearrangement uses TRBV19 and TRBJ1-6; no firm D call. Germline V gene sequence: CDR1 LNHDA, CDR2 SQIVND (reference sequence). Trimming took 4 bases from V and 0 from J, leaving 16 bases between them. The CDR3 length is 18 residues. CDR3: CASSTRPSISSYNSPLHF. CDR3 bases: TGTGCCAGTAGTACTAGACCGTCAATTAGCTCCTATAATTCACCCCTCCACTTT.

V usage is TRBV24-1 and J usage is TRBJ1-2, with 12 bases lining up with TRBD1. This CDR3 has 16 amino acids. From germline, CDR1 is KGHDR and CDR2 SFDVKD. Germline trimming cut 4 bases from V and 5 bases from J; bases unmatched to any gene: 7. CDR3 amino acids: CATSDKGQGADYGYTF. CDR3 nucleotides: TGTGCCACCAGTGACAAGGGACAGGGGGCGGATTATGGCTACACCTTC.

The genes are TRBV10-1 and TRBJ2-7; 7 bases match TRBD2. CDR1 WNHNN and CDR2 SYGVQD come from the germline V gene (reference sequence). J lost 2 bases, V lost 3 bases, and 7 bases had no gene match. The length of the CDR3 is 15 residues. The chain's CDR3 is CASSDQREGTYEQYF. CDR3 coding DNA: TGCGCCAGCAGTGACCAAAGGGAGGGTACCTACGAGCAGTACTTC.

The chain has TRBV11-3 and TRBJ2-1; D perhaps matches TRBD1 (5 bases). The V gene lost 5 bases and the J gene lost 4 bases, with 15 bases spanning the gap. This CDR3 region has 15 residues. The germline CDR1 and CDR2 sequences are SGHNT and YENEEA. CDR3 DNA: TGTGCCAGCAGCACAGTGGGCAGGGAATACAATGAGCAGTTCTTC. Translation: CASSTVGREYNEQFF.

DNA of the CDR3: TGTGCCACCAGTGACCCAGATCGCAGCAATCAGCCCCAGCATTTT. This translates into CATSDPDRSNQPQHF. The rearrangement joins TRBV24-1 to TRBJ1-5; unclear D gene. Germline V gene sequence: CDR1 KGHDR, CDR2 SFDVKD. Trimming shortened V by 4 bases and J by 1 base, and 10 bases separated the two germline ends. The CDR3 runs 15 residues.

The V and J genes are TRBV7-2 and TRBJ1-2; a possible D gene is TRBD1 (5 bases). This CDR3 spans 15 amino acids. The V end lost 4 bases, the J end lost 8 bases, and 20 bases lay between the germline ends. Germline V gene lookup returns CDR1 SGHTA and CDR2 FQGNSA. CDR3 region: CASSYFEHGGTGYTF. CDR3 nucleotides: TGTGCCAGCAGCTATTTCGAACACGGGGGGACCGGCTACACCTTC.

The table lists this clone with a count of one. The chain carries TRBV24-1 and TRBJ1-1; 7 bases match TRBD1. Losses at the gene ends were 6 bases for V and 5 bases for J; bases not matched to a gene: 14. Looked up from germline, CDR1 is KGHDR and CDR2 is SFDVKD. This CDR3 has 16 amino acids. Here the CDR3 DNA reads TGTGCCACCAGTCATAATATCGGAGGGGGCTCAACTGAAGCTTTCTTT. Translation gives CATSHNIGGGSTEAFF.

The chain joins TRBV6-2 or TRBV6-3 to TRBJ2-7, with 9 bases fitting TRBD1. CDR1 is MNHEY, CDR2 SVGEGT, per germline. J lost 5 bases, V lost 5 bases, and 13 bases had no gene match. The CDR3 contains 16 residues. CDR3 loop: CASSDVGQGKYNEQYF. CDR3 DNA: TGTGCCAGCAGTGACGTTGGACAGGGGAAATATAACGAGCAGTACTTC.

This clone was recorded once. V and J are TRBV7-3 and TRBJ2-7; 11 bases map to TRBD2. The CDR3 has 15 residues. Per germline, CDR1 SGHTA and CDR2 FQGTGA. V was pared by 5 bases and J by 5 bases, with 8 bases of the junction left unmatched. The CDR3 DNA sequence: TGTGCCAGCAGCCCAACCCAGGGACTAGCGGACGAGCAGTACTTC. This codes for CASSPTQGLADEQYF.

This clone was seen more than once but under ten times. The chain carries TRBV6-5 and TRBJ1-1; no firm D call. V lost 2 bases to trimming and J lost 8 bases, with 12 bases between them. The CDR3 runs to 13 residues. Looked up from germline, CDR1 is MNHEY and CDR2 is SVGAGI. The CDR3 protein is CASSYGTAGEAFF. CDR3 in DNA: TGTGCCAGCAGTTACGGCACAGCGGGCGAAGCTTTCTTT.

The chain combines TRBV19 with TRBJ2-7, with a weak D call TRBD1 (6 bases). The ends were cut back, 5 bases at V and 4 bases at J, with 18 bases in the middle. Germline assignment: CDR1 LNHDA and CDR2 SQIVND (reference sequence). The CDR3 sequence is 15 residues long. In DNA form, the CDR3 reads TGTGCCAGTAGTTTAAGCAGGGGCGCCCCGTACGAGCAGTACTTC. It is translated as CASSLSRGAPYEQYF.

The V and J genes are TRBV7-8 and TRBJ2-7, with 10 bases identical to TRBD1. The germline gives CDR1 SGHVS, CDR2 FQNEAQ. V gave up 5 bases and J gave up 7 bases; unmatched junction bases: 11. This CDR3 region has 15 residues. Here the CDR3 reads CASSAAGTGVGEQYF. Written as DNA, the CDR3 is TGTGCCAGCAGCGCGGCCGGGACAGGGGTTGGGGAGCAGTACTTC.

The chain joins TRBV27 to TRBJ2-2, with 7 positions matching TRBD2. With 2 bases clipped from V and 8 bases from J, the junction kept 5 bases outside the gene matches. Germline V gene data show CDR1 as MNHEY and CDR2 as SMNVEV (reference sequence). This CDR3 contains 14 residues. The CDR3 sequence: CASSLRLARGELFF. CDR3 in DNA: TGTGCCAGCAGTTTACGACTAGCCAGGGGGGAGCTGTTTTTT.

In nucleotides, the CDR3 is TGTGCCACAGGGCAGGGGGCCGCAGATACGCAGTATTTT. Translated, it gives CATGQGAADTQYF. J is TRBJ2-3 and V is TRBV7-9, with TRBD1 matching over 8 bases. Germline values: CDR1 SEHNR, CDR2 FQNEAQ (reference sequence). The CDR3 is 13 amino acids. Trimming took 10 bases from V and 4 from J; bases not matched to a gene: 7.

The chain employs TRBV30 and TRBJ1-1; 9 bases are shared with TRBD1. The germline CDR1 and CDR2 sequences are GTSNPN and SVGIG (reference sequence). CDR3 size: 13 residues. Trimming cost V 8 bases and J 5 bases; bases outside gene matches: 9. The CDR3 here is CAGRDRVRTEAFF. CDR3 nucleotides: TGTGCCGGCCGGGACAGGGTTAGGACTGAAGCTTTCTTT.

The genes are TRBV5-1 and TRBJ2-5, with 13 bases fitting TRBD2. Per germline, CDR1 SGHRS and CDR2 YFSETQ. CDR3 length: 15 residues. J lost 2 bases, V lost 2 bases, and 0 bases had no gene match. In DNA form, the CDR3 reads TGCGCCAGCAGCTTACTAGCGGGAGGGCAAGAGACCCAGTACTTC. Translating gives CASSLLAGGQETQYF.

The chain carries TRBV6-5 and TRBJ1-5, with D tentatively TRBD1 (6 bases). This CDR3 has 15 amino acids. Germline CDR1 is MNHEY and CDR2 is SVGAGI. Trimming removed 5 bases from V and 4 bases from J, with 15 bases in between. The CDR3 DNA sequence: TGTGCCAGCAGTCCCTCCGGACAGAGGAATCAGCCCCAGCATTTT. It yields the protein CASSPSGQRNQPQHF.